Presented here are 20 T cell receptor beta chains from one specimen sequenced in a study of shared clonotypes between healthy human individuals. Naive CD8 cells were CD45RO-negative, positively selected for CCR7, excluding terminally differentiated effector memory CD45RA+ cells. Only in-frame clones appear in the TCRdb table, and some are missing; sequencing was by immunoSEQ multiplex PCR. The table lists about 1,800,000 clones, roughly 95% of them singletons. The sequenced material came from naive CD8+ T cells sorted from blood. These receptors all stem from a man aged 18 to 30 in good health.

The CDR3 loop is CASSQEEAYSYEQYF. The CDR3 DNA reads TGCGCCAGCAGCCAAGAGGAAGCCTACTCCTACGAGCAGTACTTC. The chain links TRBV4-1 to TRBJ2-7; no clear D gene. The CDR3 has 15 residues. With 0 bases removed from V and 0 bases from J, the gap between germline ends came to 9 bases. From germline, CDR1 is MGHRA and CDR2 YSYEKL.

DNA of the CDR3: TGTGCCAGCAGTCCCCTGGGGATAGGGGCCTTGGATGAGCAGTTCTTC. It is translated as CASSPLGIGALDEQFF. The chain couples TRBV6-6 to TRBJ2-1; perhaps TRBD1 as D (5 bases). This CDR3 spans 16 amino acids. Germline-derived CDR1 and CDR2 are MNHNY and SVGAGI (reference sequence). V shed 5 bases and J shed 8 bases, with 22 bases lying between them.

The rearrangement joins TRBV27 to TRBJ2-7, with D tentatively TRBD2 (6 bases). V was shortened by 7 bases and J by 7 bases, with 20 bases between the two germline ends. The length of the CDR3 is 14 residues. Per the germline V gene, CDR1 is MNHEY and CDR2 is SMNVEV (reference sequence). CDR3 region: CASTPGLEGVEQYF. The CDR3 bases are TGTGCCAGCACACCGGGACTCGAGGGTGTTGAGCAGTACTTC.

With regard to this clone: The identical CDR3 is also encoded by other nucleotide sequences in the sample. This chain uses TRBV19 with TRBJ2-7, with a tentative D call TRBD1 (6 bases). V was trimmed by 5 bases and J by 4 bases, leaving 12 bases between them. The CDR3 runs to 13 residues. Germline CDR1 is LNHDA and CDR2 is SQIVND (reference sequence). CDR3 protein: CASSPGHGYEQYF. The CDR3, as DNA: TGTGCCAGTAGTCCGGGACACGGATACGAGCAGTACTTC. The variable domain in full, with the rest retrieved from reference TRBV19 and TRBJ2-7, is DGGITQSPKYLFRKEGQNVTLSCEQNLNHDAMYWYRQDPGQGLRLIYYSQIVNDFQKGDIAEGYSVSREKKESFPLTVTSAQKNPTAFYLCASSPGHGYEQYFGPGTRLTVT.

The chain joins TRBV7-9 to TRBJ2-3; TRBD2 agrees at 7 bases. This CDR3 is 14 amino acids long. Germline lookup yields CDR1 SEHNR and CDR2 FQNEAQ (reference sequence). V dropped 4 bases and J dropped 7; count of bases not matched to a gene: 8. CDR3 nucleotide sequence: TGTGCCAGCAGCTCCGACGGCGGGGGTTATACGCAGTATTTT. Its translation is CASSSDGGGYTQYF.

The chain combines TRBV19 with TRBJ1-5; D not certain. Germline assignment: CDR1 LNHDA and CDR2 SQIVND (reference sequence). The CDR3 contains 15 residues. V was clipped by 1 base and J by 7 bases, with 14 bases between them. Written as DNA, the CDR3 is TGTGCCAGTAGTATAGTCCCCGGGCAGGTCCAGCCCCAGCATTTT. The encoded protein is CASSIVPGQVQPQHF.

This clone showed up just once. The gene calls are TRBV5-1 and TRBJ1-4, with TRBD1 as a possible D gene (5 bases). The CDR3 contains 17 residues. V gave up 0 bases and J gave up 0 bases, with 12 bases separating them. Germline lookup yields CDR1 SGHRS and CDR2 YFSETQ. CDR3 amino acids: CASSLDGAAPTNEKLFF. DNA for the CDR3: TGCGCCAGCAGCTTGGATGGGGCAGCCCCAACTAATGAAAAACTGTTTTTT. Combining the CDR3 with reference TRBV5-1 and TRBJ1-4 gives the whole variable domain KAGVTQTPRYLIKTRGQQVTLSCSPISGHRSVSWYQQTPGQGLQFLFEYFSETQRNKGNFPGRFSGRQFSNSRSEMNVSTLELGDSALYLCASSLDGAAPTNEKLFFGSGTQLSVL.

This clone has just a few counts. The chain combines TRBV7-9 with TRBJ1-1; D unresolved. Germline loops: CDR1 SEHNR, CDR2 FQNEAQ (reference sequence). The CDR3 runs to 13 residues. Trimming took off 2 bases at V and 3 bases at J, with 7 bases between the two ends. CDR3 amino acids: CASSLFRDTEAFF. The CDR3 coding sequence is TGTGCCAGCAGCTTATTTCGGGACACTGAAGCTTTCTTT.

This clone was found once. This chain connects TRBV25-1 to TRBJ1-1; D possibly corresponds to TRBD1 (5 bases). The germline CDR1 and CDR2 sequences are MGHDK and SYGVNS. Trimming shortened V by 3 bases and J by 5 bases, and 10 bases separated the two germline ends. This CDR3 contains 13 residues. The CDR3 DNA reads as TGTGCCAGCAGTGAGGGGCGCCGGACTGAAGCTTTCTTT. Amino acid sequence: CASSEGRRTEAFF.

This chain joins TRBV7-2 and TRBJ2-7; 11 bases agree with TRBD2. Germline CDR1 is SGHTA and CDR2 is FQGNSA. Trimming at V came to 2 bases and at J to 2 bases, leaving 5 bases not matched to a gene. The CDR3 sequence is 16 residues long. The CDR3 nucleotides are TGTGCCAGCAGCTTAATTCTAGCGGGGGGTCCCTACGAGCAGTACTTC. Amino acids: CASSLILAGGPYEQYF.

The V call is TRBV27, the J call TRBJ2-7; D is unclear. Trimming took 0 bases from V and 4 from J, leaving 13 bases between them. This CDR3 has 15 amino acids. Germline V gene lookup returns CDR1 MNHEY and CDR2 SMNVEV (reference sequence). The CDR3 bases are TGTGCCAGCAGTTTATCGGTAGGGATAGGATACGAGCAGTACTTC. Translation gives CASSLSVGIGYEQYF.

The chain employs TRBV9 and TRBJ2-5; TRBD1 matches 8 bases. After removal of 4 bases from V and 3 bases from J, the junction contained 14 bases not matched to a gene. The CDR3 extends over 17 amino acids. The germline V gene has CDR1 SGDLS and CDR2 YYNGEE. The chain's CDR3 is CASSPRPGQEFKETQYF. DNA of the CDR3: TGTGCCAGCAGCCCGCGACCGGGACAGGAGTTTAAAGAGACCCAGTACTTC.

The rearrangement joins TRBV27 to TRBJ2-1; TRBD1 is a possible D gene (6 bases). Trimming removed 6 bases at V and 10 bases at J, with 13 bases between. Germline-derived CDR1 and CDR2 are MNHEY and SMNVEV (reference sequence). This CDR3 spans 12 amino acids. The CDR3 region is CASRQGSREQFF. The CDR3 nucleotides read TGTGCCAGCAGACAGGGTTCACGCGAGCAGTTCTTC.

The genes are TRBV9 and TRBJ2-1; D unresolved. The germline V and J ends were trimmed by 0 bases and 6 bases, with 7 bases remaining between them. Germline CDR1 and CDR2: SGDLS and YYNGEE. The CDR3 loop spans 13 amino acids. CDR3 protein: CASSVVGVNEQFF. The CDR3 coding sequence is TGTGCCAGCAGCGTAGTGGGCGTCAATGAGCAGTTCTTC.

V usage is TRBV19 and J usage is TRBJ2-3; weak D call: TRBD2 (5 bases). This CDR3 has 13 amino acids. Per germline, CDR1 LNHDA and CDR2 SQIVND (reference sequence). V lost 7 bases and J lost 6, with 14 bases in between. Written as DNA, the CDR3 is TGTGCCAGTAACTTAGCGCGCGGGGATACGCAGTATTTT. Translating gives CASNLARGDTQYF.

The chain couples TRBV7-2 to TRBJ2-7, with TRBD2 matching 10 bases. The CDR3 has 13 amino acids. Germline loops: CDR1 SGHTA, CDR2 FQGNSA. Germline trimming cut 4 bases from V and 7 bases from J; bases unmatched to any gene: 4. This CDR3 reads CASSSGLASEQYF. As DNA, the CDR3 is TGTGCCAGCAGCTCGGGACTAGCGTCTGAGCAGTACTTC.

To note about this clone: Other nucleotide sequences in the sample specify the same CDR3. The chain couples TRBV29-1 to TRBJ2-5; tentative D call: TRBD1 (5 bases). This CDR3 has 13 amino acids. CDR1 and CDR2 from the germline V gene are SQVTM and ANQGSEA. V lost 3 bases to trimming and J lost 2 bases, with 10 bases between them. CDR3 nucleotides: TGCAGCGTTGAGCCAGGGTTGCAAGAGACCCAGTACTTC. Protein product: CSVEPGLQETQYF. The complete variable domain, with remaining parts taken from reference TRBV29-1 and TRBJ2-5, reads SAVISQKPSRDICQRGTSLTIQCQVDSQVTMMFWYRQQPGQSLTLIATANQGSEATYESGFVIDKFPISRPNLTFSTLTVSNMSPEDSSIYLCSVEPGLQETQYFGPGTRLLVL.

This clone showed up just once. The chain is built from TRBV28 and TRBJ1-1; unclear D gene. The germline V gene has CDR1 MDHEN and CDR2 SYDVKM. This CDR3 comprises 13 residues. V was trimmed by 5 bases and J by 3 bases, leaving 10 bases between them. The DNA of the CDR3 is TGTGCCAGCAGTGAATTGACCGACACTGAAGCTTTCTTT. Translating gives CASSELTDTEAFF.

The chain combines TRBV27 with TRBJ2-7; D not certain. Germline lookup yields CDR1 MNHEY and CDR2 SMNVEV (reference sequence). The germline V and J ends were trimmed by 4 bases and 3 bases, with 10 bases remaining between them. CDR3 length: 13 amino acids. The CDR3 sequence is CASSSHPVYEQYF. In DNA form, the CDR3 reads TGTGCCAGCAGTTCCCACCCCGTCTACGAGCAGTACTTC.

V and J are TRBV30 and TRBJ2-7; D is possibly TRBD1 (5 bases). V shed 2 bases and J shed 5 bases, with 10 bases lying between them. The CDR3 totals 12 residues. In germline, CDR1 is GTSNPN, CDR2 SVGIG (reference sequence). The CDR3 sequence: CAWSSMGHEQYF. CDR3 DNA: TGTGCCTGGAGTTCGATGGGGCACGAGCAGTACTTC.